A selection of T cell receptor beta chains follows, all from one sample in a study of CD8+CD57+ T cells in acquired aplastic anemia. TCRdb passed the reads through MiXCR, listing each CDR3 protein once. The table lists about 210,000 distinct CDR3 sequences, 30% to 40% of them singletons, with roughly 1.1% in the top ten. Specimen: sorted CD4+, CD8+, or CD8+CD57+ T cells (not recorded which) from PBMCs. Receptors originate from a human donor in good health, serving as a control. Each CDR3 is given without its conserved first and last residue.

J: TRBJ2-7; V: TRBV27; CDR3: ATALQGFDEQY
J: TRBJ2-7; V: TRBV5-1; CDR3: ASSPGDRTYEQY
J: TRBJ1-2; V: TRBV11-2; CDR3: ASSSKGLRKDGEMYGYT
J: TRBJ1-1; V: TRBV20-1; CDR3: SARDPQVADPGEAF
J: TRBJ2-3; V: TRBV7-8; CDR3: ASSPNRGRAPDTQY
J: TRBJ2-5; V: TRBV7-2; CDR3: ASSLGQGTQETQY
J: TRBJ2-7; V: TRBV20-1; CDR3: SAREVLSYEQY
J: TRBJ1-5; V: TRBV19; CDR3: ASSIPKGKGNQPQH
J: TRBJ1-1; V: TRBV11-2; CDR3: ASSFQGVYTEAF
J: TRBJ2-3; V: TRBV4-2; CDR3: ASSQDALGQDTQY
J: TRBJ2-3; V: TRBV30; CDR3: AWDRGSTDTQY
J: TRBJ2-7; V: TRBV2; CDR3: ASGGWGYEQY
J: TRBJ2-7; V: TRBV15; CDR3: ATSSNGGYEQY
J: TRBJ2-7; V: TRBV10-3; CDR3: AISGPPRDSRGGEQY
J: TRBJ1-5; V: TRBV19; CDR3: ASSIESNQPQH
J: TRBJ1-4; V: TRBV20-1; CDR3: SARGTVLGKLF
J: TRBJ2-3; V: TRBV7-2; CDR3: ASSYTTDTQY
J: TRBJ1-5; V: TRBV12-3/TRBV12-4; CDR3: VSTSTGGTQPQH
J: TRBJ2-1; V: TRBV4-1; CDR3: ASSQLRLYNEQF
J: TRBJ2-7; V: TRBV7-3; CDR3: ASSLAGLYERY
J: TRBJ1-2; V: TRBV6-1; CDR3: ASRVSYGYT
J: TRBJ1-2; V: TRBV29-1; CDR3: SVVRDGYYGYT
J: TRBJ1-2; V: TRBV10-3; CDR3: AISPSTVNYGYT
J: TRBJ1-3; V: TRBV4-1; CDR3: ASSQGFPGTGNTIY
J: TRBJ2-5; V: TRBV30; CDR3: AWSVGLGWRETQY
J: TRBJ2-1; V: TRBV7-9; CDR3: ASSVAAPYNEQF
J: TRBJ2-1; V: TRBV2; CDR3: ASSQGPRTYEQF
J: TRBJ2-3; V: TRBV5-4; CDR3: ASSLDSGSRDTQY
J: TRBJ2-7; V: TRBV15; CDR3: ATSRSRVHEQY
J: TRBJ2-3; V: TRBV2; CDR3: ASSFSSGDTDTQY
J: TRBJ1-6; V: TRBV2; CDR3: ASSPGPLH
J: TRBJ1-1; V: TRBV6-1; CDR3: ASSEDEDVNTEAF
J: TRBJ1-4; V: TRBV19; CDR3: ASSVTVGGKLF
J: TRBJ2-5; V: TRBV10-3; CDR3: AISASSPGGETQY
J: TRBJ2-1; V: TRBV13; CDR3: ASSARAGRDAGGQF
J: TRBJ1-5; V: TRBV9; CDR3: ASSAGTDNQPQH
J: TRBJ2-1; V: TRBV9; CDR3: ASSVVGTSGGVYNEQF
J: TRBJ2-2; V: TRBV19; CDR3: ASKMGGTGGELF
J: TRBJ2-3; V: TRBV20-1; CDR3: SVMPTREAGVTDTQY
J: TRBJ2-2; V: TRBV7-2; CDR3: ASSLSRGNTGELF
J: TRBJ1-4; V: TRBV6-1; CDR3: ASRVQGGGEKLF
J: TRBJ1-2; V: TRBV3-1; CDR3: ASSQEDRVGYGYT
J: TRBJ2-7; V: TRBV30; CDR3: AWKTAGTSGAEQY
J: TRBJ2-7; V: TRBV7-3; CDR3: ASSFPTSGGNYEQY
J: TRBJ2-3; V: TRBV20-1; CDR3: SATFLDTQY
J: TRBJ2-3; V: TRBV29-1; CDR3: SVEDYGQGTDTQY